This T cell receptor (beta chain) originates from a study of metastatic and nonmetastatic thyroid tumors. Study at large: Patients with malignant and benign thyroid disease provided blood and tumor or nodule tissue, whose repertoires were compared.

TCRdb reanalyzed the PCR reads via MiXCR. Of 7,000 or so clones listed, approximately 40% are singletons. Nobody among the patients had been given any treatment before thyroid surgery. The CDR3 sequence is 14 residues long. V was pared by 5 bases and J by 11 bases, with 18 bases between. The germline gives CDR1 SNHLY, CDR2 FYNNEI. Points on this clone: This CDR3 is also generated by other DNA sequences in the sample.

This receptor was obtained from a female donor with papillary thyroid cancer or a benign thyroid nodule (not recorded which). Some clones in this sample may be carry-over from other donors' samples. Sequencing used tumor tissue. The genes are TRBV2 and TRBJ2-2; tentative D call: TRBD1 (6 bases). CDR3 DNA sequence: TGTGCCAGCAGTCCCGTTAGGGGGTACGGTGAGCTGTTTTTT. This encodes CASSPVRGYGELFF.